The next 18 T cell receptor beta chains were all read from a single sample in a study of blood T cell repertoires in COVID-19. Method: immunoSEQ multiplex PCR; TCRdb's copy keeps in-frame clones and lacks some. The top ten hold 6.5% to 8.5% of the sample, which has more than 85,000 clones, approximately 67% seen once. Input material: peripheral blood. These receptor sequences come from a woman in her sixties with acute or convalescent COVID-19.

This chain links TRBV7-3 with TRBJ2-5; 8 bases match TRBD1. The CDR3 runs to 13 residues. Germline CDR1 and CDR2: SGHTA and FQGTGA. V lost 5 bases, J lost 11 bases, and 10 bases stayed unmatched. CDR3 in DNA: TGTGCCAGCAGCCTCGGGACAGGCAATCCACAGTACTTC. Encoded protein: CASSLGTGNPQYF.

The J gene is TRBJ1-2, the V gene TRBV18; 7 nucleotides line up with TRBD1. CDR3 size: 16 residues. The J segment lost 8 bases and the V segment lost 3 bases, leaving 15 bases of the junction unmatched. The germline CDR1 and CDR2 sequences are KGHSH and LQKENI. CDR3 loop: CASSPMDRPLQGGYTF. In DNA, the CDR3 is TGTGCCAGCTCACCCATGGACAGGCCCCTGCAGGGGGGCTACACCTTC. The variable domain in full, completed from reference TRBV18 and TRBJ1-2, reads NAGVMQNPRHLVRRRGQEARLRCSPMKGHSHVYWYRQLPEEGLKFMVYLQKENIIDESGMPKERFSAEFPKEGPSILRIQQVVRGDSAAYFCASSPMDRPLQGGYTFGSGTRLTVV.

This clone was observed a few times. CDR3 nucleotides: TGCGCCAGCAGCTTGGCCGGGACAGGCTCGCGAGGCTACACCTTC. Translation gives CASSLAGTGSRGYTF. V gene TRBV5-1 combines with J gene TRBJ1-2, with 8 bases fitting TRBD1. The CDR3 runs to 15 residues. Trimming took 0 bases from V and 8 from J; bases not matched to a gene: 9. Per germline, CDR1 SGHRS and CDR2 YFSETQ.

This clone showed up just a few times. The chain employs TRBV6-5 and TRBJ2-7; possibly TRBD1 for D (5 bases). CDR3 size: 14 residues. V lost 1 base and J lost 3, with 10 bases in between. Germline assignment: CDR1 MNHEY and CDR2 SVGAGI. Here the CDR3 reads CASSYFSGNYEQYF. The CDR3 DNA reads TGTGCCAGCAGTTACTTCTCAGGGAACTACGAGCAGTACTTC.

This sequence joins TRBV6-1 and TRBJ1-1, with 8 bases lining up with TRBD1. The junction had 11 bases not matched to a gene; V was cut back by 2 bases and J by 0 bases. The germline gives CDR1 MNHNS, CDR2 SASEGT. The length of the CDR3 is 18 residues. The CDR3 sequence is CASSERAGGTGLNTEAFF. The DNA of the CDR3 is TGTGCCAGCAGTGAAAGGGCAGGGGGGACAGGACTGAACACTGAAGCTTTCTTT.

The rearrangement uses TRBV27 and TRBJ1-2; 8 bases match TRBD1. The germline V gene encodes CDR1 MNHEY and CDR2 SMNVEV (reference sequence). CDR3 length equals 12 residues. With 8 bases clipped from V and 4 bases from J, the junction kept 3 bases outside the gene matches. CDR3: CASRQGIYGYTF. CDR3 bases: TGTGCCAGCCGACAGGGGATCTATGGCTACACCTTC.

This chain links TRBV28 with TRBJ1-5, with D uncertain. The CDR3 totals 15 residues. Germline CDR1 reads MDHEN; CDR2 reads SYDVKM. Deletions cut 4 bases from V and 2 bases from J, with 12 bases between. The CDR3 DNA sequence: TGTGCCAGCAGTTCGGGAAGCCTCGGCAATCAGCCCCAGCATTTT. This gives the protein CASSSGSLGNQPQHF.

CDR3 sequence (DNA): TGCGCCAGCAGCTTGACAGGGGGTGAGGTTCAGCCCCAGCATTTT. This gives the protein CASSLTGGEVQPQHF. The V call is TRBV5-1, the J call TRBJ1-5; 8 nucleotides match TRBD1. The V segment lost 1 base and the J segment 6 bases; nucleotides outside the gene matches: 6. Germline V gene sequence: CDR1 SGHRS, CDR2 YFSETQ. There are 15 residues in the CDR3.

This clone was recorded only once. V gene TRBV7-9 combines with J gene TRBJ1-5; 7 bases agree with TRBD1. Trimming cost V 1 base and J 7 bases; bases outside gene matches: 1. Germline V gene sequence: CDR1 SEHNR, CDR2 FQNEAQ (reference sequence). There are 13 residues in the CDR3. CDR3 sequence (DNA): TGTGCCAGCAGCTTAGAACAGGGGCAGCCCCAGCATTTT. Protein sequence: CASSLEQGQPQHF.

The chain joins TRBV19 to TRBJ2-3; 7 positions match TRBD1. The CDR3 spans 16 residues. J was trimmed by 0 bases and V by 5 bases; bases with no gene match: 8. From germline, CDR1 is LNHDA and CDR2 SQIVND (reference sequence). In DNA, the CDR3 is TGTGCCAGTAGTCCTCGGGACAGAATGAGCACAGATACGCAGTATTTT. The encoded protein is CASSPRDRMSTDTQYF. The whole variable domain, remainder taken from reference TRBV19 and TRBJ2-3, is DGGITQSPKYLFRKEGQNVTLSCEQNLNHDAMYWYRQDPGQGLRLIYYSQIVNDFQKGDIAEGYSVSREKKESFPLTVTSAQKNPTAFYLCASSPRDRMSTDTQYFGPGTRLTVL.

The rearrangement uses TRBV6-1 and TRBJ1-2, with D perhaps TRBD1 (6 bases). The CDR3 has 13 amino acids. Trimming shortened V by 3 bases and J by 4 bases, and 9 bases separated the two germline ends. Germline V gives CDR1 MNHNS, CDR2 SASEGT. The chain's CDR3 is CASSDRGGYGYTF. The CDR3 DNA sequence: TGTGCCAGCAGTGACAGGGGTGGCTATGGCTACACCTTC.

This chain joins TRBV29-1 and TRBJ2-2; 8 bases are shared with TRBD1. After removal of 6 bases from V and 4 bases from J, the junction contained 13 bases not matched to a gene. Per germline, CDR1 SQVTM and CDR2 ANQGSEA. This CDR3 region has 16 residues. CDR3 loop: CSVLTNRGFTTGELFF. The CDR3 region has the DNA TGCAGCGTCCTAACTAACAGGGGGTTCACCACCGGGGAGCTGTTTTTT.

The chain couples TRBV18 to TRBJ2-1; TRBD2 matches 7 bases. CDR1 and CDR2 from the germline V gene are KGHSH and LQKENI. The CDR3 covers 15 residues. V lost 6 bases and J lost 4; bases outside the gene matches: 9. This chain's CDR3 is CASSLGLDTYNEQFF. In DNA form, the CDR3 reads TGTGCCAGCTCCCTAGGACTAGACACATACAATGAGCAGTTCTTC.

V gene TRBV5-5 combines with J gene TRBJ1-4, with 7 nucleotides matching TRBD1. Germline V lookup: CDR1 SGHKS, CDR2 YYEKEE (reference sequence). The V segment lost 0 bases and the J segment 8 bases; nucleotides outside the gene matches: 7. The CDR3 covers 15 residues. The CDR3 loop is CASSLAGGKGEKLFF. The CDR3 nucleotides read TGTGCCAGCAGCTTGGCAGGGGGAAAGGGGGAAAAACTGTTTTTT.

The CDR3 region has the DNA TGTGCCACCAGAGCATCCACCGGGGAGCTGTTTTTT. Residues: CATRASTGELFF. This chain links TRBV24-1 with TRBJ2-2; D remains ambiguous. V lost 7 bases and J lost 4, with 6 bases in between. CDR3 length: 12 residues. Per the germline V gene, CDR1 is KGHDR and CDR2 is SFDVKD.

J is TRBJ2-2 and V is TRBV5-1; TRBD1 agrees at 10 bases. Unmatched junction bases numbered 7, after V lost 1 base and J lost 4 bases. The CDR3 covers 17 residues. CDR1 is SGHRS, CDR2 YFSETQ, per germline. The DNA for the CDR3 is TGCGCCAGCAGCTTGTTGGGGGACAGGGGTCCCACCGGGGAGCTGTTTTTT. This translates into CASSLLGDRGPTGELFF.

The CDR3 bases are TGCGCCAGCAGCTTGGACATCAGGGAAAAACTGTTTTTT. Amino acids: CASSLDIREKLFF. The chain is built from TRBV5-1 and TRBJ1-4; D is ambiguous. Between the trimmed V and J ends, which lost 0 bases and 8 bases, there was a span of 8 bases. In germline, CDR1 is SGHRS, CDR2 YFSETQ. The CDR3 contains 13 residues.

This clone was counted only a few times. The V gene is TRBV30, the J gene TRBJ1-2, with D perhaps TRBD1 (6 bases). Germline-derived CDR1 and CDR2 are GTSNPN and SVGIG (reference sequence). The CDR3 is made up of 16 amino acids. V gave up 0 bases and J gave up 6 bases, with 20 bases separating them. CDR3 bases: TGTGCCTGGAGTGTGGGCACAGGGTTGGGGATGGATGGCTACACCTTC. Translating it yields CAWSVGTGLGMDGYTF.